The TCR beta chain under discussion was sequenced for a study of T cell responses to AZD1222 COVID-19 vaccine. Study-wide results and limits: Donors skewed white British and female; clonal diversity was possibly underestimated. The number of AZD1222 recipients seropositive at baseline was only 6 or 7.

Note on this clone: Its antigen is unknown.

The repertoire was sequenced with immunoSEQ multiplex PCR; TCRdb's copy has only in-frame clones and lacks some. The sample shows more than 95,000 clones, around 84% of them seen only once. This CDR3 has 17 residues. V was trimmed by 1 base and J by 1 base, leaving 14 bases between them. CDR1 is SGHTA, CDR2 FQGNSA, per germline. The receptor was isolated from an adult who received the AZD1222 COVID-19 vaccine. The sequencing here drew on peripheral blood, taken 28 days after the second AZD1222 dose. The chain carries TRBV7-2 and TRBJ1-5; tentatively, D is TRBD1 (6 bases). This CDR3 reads CASSLVFPGVSNQPQHF. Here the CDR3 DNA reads TGTGCCAGCAGCTTAGTGTTTCCAGGGGTCAGCAATCAGCCCCAGCATTTT.